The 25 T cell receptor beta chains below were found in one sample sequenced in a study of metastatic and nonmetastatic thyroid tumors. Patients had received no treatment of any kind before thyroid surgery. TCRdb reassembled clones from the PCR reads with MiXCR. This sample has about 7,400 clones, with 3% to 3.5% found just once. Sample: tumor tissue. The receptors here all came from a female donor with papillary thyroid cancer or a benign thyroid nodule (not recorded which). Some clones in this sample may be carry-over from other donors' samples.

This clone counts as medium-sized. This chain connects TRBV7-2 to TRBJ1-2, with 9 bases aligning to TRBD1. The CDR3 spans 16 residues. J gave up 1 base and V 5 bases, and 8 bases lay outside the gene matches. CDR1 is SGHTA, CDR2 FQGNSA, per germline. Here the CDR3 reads CASSGWDRAHNYGYTF. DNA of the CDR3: TGTGCCAGCAGCGGATGGGACAGGGCCCATAACTATGGCTACACCTTC.

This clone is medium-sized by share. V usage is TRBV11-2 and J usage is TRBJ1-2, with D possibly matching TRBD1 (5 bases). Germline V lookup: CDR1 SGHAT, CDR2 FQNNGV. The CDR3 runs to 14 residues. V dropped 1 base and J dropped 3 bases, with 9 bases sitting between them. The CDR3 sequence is CASSLGSGYYGYTF. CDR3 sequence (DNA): TGTGCCAGCAGCTTAGGATCAGGGTACTATGGCTACACCTTC.

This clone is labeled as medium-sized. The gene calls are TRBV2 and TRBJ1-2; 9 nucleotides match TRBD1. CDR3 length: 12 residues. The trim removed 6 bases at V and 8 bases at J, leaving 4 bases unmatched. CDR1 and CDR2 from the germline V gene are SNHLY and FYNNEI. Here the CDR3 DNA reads TGTGCCAGCAGACAGGGGGCGGAGGGCTACACCTTC. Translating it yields CASRQGAEGYTF.

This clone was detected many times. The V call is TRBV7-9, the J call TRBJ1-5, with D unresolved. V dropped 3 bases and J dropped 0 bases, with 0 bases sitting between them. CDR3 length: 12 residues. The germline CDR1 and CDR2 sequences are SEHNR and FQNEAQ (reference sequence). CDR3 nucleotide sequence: TGTGCCAGCAGCTTTAGCAATCAGCCCCAGCATTTT. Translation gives CASSFSNQPQHF.

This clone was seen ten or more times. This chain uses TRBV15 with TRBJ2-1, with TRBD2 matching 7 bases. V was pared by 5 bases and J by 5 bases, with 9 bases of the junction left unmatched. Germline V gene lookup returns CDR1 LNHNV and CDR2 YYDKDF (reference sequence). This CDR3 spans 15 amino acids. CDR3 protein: CATSRRLARDNEQFF. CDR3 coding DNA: TGTGCCACCAGCCGACGACTAGCTAGAGACAATGAGCAGTTCTTC.

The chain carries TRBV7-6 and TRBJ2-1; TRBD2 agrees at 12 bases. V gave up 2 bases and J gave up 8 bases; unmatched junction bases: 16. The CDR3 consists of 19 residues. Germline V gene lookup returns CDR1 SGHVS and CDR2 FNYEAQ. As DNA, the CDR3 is TGTGCCAGCAGCTTACGGTGGCTAGCGGGAGGGCCCTCGGGTGATGAGCAGTTCTTC. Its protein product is CASSLRWLAGGPSGDEQFF.

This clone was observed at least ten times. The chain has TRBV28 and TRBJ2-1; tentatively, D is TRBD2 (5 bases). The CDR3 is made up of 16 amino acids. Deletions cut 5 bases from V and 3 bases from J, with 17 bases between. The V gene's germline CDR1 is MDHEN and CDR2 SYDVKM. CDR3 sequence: CASSLPPEDFYNEQFF. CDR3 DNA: TGTGCCAGCAGTCTCCCTCCGGAGGATTTCTACAATGAGCAGTTCTTC.

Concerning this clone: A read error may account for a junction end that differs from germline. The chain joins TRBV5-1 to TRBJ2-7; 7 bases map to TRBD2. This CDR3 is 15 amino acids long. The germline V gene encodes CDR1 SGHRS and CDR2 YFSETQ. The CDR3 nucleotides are TGCGCCAGCAGCACCGTACCGGGAGGCTCCTACAATGAGCAGTTC. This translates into CASSTVPGGSYNEQF.

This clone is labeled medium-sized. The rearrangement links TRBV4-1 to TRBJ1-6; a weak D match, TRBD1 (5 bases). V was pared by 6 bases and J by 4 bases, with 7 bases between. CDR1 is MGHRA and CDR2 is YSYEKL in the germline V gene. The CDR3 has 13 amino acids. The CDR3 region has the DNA TGCGCCAGCAGACAGGAGTATAATTCACCCCTCCACTTT. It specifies CASRQEYNSPLHF.

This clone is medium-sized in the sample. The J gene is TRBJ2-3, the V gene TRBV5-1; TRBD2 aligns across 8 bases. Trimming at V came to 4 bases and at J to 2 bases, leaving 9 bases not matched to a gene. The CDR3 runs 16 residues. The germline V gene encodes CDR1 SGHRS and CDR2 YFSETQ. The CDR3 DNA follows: TGCGCCAGCAGCACACTACTAGCGGAGGACACAGATACGCAGTATTTT. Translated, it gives CASSTLLAEDTDTQYF.

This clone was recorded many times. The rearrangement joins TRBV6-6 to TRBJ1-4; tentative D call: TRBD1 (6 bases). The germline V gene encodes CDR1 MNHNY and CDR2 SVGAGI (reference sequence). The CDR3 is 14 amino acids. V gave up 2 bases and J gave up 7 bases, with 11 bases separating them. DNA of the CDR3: TGTGCCAGCAGTTACATAGGAGGGGGTGAAAAACTGTTTTTT. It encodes CASSYIGGGEKLFF.

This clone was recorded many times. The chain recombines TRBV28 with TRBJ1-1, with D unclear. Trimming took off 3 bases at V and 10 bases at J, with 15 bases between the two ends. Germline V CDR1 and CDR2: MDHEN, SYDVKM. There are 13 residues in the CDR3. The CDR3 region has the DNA TGTGCCAGCAGTTTTAAGGCAGACTTAGTAGCTTTCTTT. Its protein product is CASSFKADLVAFF. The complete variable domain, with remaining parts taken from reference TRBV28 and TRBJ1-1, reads DVKVTQSSRYLVKRTGEKVFLECVQDMDHENMFWYRQDPGLGLRLIYFSYDVKMKEKGDIPEGYSVSREKKERFSLILESASTNQTSMYLCASSFKADLVAFFGQGTRLTVV.

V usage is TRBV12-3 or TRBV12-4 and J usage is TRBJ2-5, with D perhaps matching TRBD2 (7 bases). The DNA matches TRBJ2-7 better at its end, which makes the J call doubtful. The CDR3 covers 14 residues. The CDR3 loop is CASSLLGGGSEQYF. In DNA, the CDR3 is TGTGCCAGCAGTTTACTTGGCGGGGGCTCCGAGCAGTACTTC.

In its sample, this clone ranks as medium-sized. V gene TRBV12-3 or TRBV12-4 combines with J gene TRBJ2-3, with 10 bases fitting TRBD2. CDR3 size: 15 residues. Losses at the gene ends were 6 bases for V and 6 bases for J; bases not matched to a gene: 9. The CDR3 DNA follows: TGTGCCAGCAGATCTAGCGGGAGCGGGGACGATACGCAGTATTTT. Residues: CASRSSGSGDDTQYF.

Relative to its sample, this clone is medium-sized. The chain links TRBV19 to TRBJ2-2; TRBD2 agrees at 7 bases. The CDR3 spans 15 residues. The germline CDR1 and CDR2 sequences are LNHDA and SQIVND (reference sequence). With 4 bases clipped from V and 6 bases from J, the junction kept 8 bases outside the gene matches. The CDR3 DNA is TGTGCCAGTAGTAGGAGCAGCCGGGGGGCCGGGGAGCTGTTTTTT. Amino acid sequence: CASSRSSRGAGELFF.

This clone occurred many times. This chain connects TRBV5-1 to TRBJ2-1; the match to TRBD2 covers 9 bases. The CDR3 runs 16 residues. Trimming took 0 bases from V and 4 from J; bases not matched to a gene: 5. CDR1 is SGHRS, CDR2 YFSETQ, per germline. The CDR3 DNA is TGCGCCAGCAGCTTGGTAGGACTAGCGAAATACAATGAGCAGTTCTTC. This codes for CASSLVGLAKYNEQFF.

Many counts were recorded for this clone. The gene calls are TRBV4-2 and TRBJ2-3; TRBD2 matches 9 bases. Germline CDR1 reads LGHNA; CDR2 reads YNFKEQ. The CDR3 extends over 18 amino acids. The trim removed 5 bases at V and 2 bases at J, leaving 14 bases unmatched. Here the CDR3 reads CASSGRPAGGRVTDTQYF. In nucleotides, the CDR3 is TGTGCCAGCAGCGGCCGACCAGCGGGAGGCAGGGTCACAGATACGCAGTATTTT.

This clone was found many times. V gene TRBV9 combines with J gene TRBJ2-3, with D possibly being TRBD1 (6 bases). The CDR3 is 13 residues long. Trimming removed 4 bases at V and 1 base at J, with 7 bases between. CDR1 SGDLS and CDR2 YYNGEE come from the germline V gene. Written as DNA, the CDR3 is TGTGCCAGCAGCAAGGGGGGCACAGATACGCAGTATTTT. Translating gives CASSKGGTDTQYF. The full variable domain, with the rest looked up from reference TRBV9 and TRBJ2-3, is DSGVTQTPKHLITATGQRVTLRCSPRSGDLSVYWYQQSLDQGLQFLIQYYNGEERAKGNILERFSAQQFPDLHSELNLSSLELGDSALYFCASSKGGTDTQYFGPGTRLTVL.

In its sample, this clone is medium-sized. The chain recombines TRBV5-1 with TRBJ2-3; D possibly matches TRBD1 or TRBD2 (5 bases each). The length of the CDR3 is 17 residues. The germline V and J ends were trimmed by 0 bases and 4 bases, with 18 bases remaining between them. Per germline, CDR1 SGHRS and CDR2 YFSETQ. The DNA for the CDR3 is TGCGCCAGCAGCTTGGCGATCACACACCGGGGCGCAGATACGCAGTATTTT. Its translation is CASSLAITHRGADTQYF.

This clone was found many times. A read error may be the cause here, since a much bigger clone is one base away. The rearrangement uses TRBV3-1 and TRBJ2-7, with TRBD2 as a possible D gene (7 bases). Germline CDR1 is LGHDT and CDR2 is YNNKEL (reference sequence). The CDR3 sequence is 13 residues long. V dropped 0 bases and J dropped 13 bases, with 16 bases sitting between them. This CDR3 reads CASSQDGGASAYF. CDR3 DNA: TGTGCCAGCAGCCAAGATGGGGGGGCTAGCGCCTACTTC.

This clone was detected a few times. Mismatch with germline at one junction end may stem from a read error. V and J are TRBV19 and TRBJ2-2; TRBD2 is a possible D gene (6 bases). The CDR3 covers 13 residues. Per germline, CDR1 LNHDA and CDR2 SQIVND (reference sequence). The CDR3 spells CASRWARGGELFF. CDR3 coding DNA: TGTGCCAGTAGATGGGCAAGAGGCGGGGAGTTGTTTTTT.

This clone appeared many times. CDR3 nucleotide sequence: TGTGCCAGCAGTTCCTGGGGAAATAGCGGGAGTAAACCCTACGAGCAGTACTTC. Its protein product is CASSSWGNSGSKPYEQYF. The chain is built from TRBV6-6 and TRBJ2-7; TRBD2 agrees at 9 bases. The CDR3 runs 18 residues. V lost 4 bases and J lost 2; bases outside the gene matches: 15. The germline CDR1 and CDR2 sequences are MNHNY and SVGAGI (reference sequence).

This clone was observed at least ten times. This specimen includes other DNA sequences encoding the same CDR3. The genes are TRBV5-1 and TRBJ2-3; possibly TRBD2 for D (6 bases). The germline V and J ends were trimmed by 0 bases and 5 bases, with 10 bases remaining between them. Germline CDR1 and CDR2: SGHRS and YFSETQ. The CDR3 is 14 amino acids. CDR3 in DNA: TGCGCCAGCAGCTTGGAGGGGACTGGAGATACGCAGTATTTT. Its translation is CASSLEGTGDTQYF.

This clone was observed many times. CDR3 sequence reads: CSASFGQLAKNIQYF. CDR3 nucleotide sequence: TGCAGTGCTAGTTTCGGACAGCTAGCCAAAAACATTCAGTACTTC. The chain combines TRBV20-1 with TRBJ2-4; weak D call: TRBD1 (6 bases). The CDR3 runs 15 residues. Germline V CDR1 and CDR2: DFQATT, SNEGSKA (reference sequence). V lost 3 bases and J lost 0, with 12 bases in between.

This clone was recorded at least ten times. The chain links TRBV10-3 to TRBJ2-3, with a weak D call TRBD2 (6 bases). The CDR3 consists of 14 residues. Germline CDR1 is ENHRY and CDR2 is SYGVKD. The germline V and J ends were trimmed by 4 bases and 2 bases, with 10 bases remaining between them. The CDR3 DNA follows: TGTGCCATCAGTGCAGGGAGGATCACAGATACGCAGTATTTT. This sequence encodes CAISAGRITDTQYF.